This passage covers 6 T cell receptor beta chains from one sample sequenced in a study of T cell changes during pregnancy in multiple sclerosis. The repertoire was sequenced with immunoSEQ multiplex PCR; TCRdb's copy has only in-frame clones and lacks some. The sample records fewer than 50,000 clones, 92% being singletons. This specimen was CD4+ T cells from peripheral blood mononuclear cells, taken in the second trimester of pregnancy. These receptors were taken from a female donor in good health, enrolled as a control in a pregnancy study.

The chain has TRBV11-2 and TRBJ2-5; D gene uncertain. The CDR3 contains 12 residues. Trimming left V 3 bases short and J 7 bases short, with 9 bases between. In germline, CDR1 is SGHAT, CDR2 FQNNGV. CDR3 coding DNA: TGTGCCAGCAGCTTTTCATTGCGGACCCAGTACTTC. This codes for CASSFSLRTQYF.

The genes are TRBV5-1 and TRBJ2-5, with 12 nucleotides matching TRBD2. This CDR3 is 15 amino acids long. Germline trimming cut 4 bases from V and 5 bases from J; bases unmatched to any gene: 6. Germline CDR1 SGHRS, CDR2 YFSETQ. CDR3 sequence: CASSPSGGAPETQYF. In nucleotides, the CDR3 is TGCGCCAGCAGCCCTAGCGGGGGGGCCCCGGAGACCCAGTACTTC. Full variable domain (outside the CDR3, taken from reference TRBV5-1 and TRBJ2-5): KAGVTQTPRYLIKTRGQQVTLSCSPISGHRSVSWYQQTPGQGLQFLFEYFSETQRNKGNFPGRFSGRQFSNSRSEMNVSTLELGDSALYLCASSPSGGAPETQYFGPGTRLLVL.

This clone turned up a few times. This chain joins TRBV7-9 and TRBJ2-3, with D possibly being TRBD2 (7 bases). V shed 7 bases and J shed 0 bases, with 14 bases lying between them. The V gene's germline CDR1 is SEHNR and CDR2 FQNEAQ (reference sequence). There are 15 residues in the CDR3. The DNA of the CDR3 is TGTGCCAGCACCTGGGGGGGGCCCAGCACAGATACGCAGTATTTT. This translates into CASTWGGPSTDTQYF.

This clone is a singleton in its sample. The chain employs TRBV27 and TRBJ2-5, with D unclear. Trimming removed 2 bases from V and 2 bases from J, with 12 bases in between. The CDR3 is 15 residues long. CDR1 and CDR2 from the germline V gene are MNHEY and SMNVEV (reference sequence). Written as DNA, the CDR3 is TGTGCCAGCAGTTTAGGGCAGTATGGTCAAGAGACCCAGTACTTC. Its protein is CASSLGQYGQETQYF.

This chain connects TRBV30 to TRBJ1-3, with D uncertain. Per the germline V gene, CDR1 is GTSNPN and CDR2 is SVGIG (reference sequence). The CDR3 consists of 13 residues. Trimming left V 4 bases short and J 0 bases short, with 7 bases between. The CDR3 loop reads CAWTAGSGNTIYF. The CDR3 region has the DNA TGTGCCTGGACGGCGGGCTCTGGAAACACCATATATTTT.

V usage is TRBV5-4 and J usage is TRBJ1-1; D is possibly TRBD1 (5 bases). Germline lookup yields CDR1 SGHNT and CDR2 YYREEE (reference sequence). Trimming cost V 0 bases and J 1 base, with 10 bases left between them. The CDR3 extends over 15 amino acids. The CDR3: CASSLEGQGNTEAFF. The CDR3 region has the DNA TGTGCCAGCAGCTTGGAGGGGCAGGGGAACACTGAAGCTTTCTTT.